This T cell receptor beta chain was obtained from a study of blood T cell repertoires in COVID-19. Background on the study: Sources were T cells, B-cell-depleted T cells, or PBMCs; the material itself was cDNA or gDNA.

Seattle's enrolled individuals joined amid active infection and were then monitored longitudinally. Germline CDR1 DFQATT, CDR2 SNEGSKA (reference sequence). V lost 7 bases and J 3 bases, leaving 10 bases between the germline ends. There are 11 residues in the CDR3. Per the original data handling: Amplifying reference gene primers gave estimates of nucleated cell counts. Clones were read by immunoSEQ multiplex PCR, and TCRdb kept only the in-frame ones, dropping some. The V and J calls and clone size are taken from that table; D and trimming were inferred from the DNA. The sample includes 35,000 to 40,000 clones, around 70% seen only once; the top ten take more than 9%.

The sample consisted of peripheral blood. The chain joins TRBV20-1 to TRBJ2-7, with a possible D match to TRBD1 (5 bases). The sequence derives from a man in his 70s with COVID-19, enrolled during active disease. Here the CDR3 DNA reads TGCAGTGGAAGGGGATACTACGAGCAGTACTTC. Its protein is CSGRGYYEQYF.